These T cell receptor beta chains were read from a single sample in a study of shared clonotypes between healthy human individuals. Profiling relied on immunoSEQ multiplex PCR, and the TCRdb table lists in-frame clones only, not all of them. This repertoire shows under 750,000 clones, 72% found once; its top ten account for about 1.8%. Sequencing input: memory CD4+ T cells sorted from blood. The receptors come from a young woman in good health. Both conserved end residues are part of each CDR3. A D gene is named only where the DNA matches it firmly. The size of a clone is reported for some rows only, either as once, few or many, or as a class for expanded clones.

v_gene	j_gene	d_gene	abundance	CDR3aa	CDR3nt
TRBV6-5	TRBJ2-3	TRBD1	-	CASSTGQDPTDTQYF	TGTGCCAGCAGTACAGGACAGGATCCCACAGATACGCAGTATTTT
TRBV9	TRBJ1-1	-	-	CASSDNENEAFF	TGTGCCAGCAGCGACAATGAGAATGAAGCTTTCTTT
TRBV4-1	TRBJ2-1	-	-	CASSQEYSEQFF	TGCGCCAGCAGCCAAGAATACAGTGAGCAGTTCTTC
TRBV10-1	TRBJ1-1	TRBD1	-	CASRGQVEDTEAFF	TGCGCCAGCAGGGGACAGGTCGAGGACACTGAAGCTTTCTTT
TRBV27	TRBJ1-1	-	-	CASSFTPTYTEAFF	TGTGCCAGCAGTTTCACTCCGACCTACACTGAAGCTTTCTTT
TRBV7-6	TRBJ1-3	-	-	CASSSGRIGNTIYF	TGTGCCAGCAGCTCGGGTCGGATAGGAAACACCATATATTTT
TRBV28	TRBJ1-2	TRBD1	few	CASSYQPTRDRGSDTF	TGTGCCAGCAGCTATCAACCCACTCGGGACAGGGGATCAGACACCTTC
TRBV11-2	TRBJ1-1	TRBD1	-	CASSSGQALNTEAFF	TGTGCCAGCAGCTCAGGACAGGCCCTGAACACTGAAGCTTTCTTT
TRBV5-1	TRBJ2-2	TRBD2	-	CASSWTSGRAGELFF	TGCGCCAGCAGTTGGACTAGCGGGAGAGCCGGGGAGCTGTTTTTT
TRBV19	TRBJ1-5	-	-	CASSIVGAGGNQPQHF	TGTGCCAGTAGTATAGTCGGGGCAGGGGGCAATCAGCCCCAGCATTTT
TRBV5-8	TRBJ1-2	TRBD1	-	CASSPRGQAGYTF	TGTGCCAGCAGCCCCCGGGGACAGGCTGGCTACACCTTC
TRBV2	TRBJ1-4	-	few	CASSEVPGLSSTNEKLFF	TGTGCCAGCAGTGAAGTTCCGGGATTAAGCTCGACTAATGAAAAACTGTTTTTT
TRBV15	TRBJ2-5	-	-	CATSRYGQQETQYF	TGTGCCACCAGCAGATATGGTCAGCAAGAGACCCAGTACTTC
TRBV6-1	TRBJ1-1	-	-	CASFSAGGYTEAFF	TGTGCCAGCTTCTCCGCGGGGGGATACACTGAAGCTTTCTTT
TRBV5-4	TRBJ2-5	TRBD1	-	CASRDTGTGDGETQYF	TGTGCCAGCAGGGATACCGGGACAGGGGATGGGGAGACCCAGTACTTC
TRBV4-1	TRBJ2-1	-	-	CASSQDRPRFRARVSPDNEQFF	TGCGCCAGCAGCCAAGACCGCCCCCGGTTTAGGGCCAGGGTTTCCCCGGACAATGAGCAGTTCTTC
TRBV2	TRBJ1-5	TRBD1	-	CASSHRGRFQPQHF	TGTGCCAGCAGTCACAGGGGGCGCTTTCAGCCCCAGCATTTT
TRBV6-5	TRBJ2-5	-	once	CASSYSIQMETQYF	TGTGCCAGCAGTTACTCCATCCAGATGGAGACCCAGTACTTC
TRBV28	TRBJ1-2	-	-	CASSLLQDYGYTF	TGTGCCAGCAGTTTATTACAGGACTATGGCTACACCTTC
TRBV7-2	TRBJ2-1	TRBD2	-	CANRMTSGIEQFF	TGTGCCAACCGCATGACTAGCGGGATTGAGCAGTTCTTC
TRBV10-3	TRBJ1-1	-	few	CAISESGGTNTEAFF	TGTGCCATCAGTGAGTCGGGCGGTACGAACACTGAAGCTTTCTTT
TRBV4-1	TRBJ1-4	-	-	CASSQLAATNEKLFF	TGCGCCAGCAGCCAATTGGCAGCAACTAATGAAAAACTGTTTTTT
TRBV28	TRBJ2-7	-	-	CASSTRSTTLYEQYF	TGTGCCAGCAGTACTCGTAGCACAACCCTCTACGAGCAGTACTTC
TRBV5-8	TRBJ1-5	TRBD1	-	CASSVNRGPSYSNQPQHF	TGTGCCAGCAGCGTCAACAGGGGTCCCTCCTATAGCAATCAGCCCCAGCATTTT
TRBV5-1	TRBJ1-5	TRBD1	-	CASSPGTDSNQPQHF	TGCGCCAGCAGTCCCGGGACAGATAGCAATCAGCCCCAGCATTTT
TRBV25-1	TRBJ1-5	-	-	CASSAGTPLSNQPQHF	TGTGCCAGCAGTGCCGGGACGCCTCTTAGCAATCAGCCCCAGCATTTT
TRBV28	TRBJ1-4	TRBD1	-	CASSPSGTGYEKLFF	TGTGCCAGCAGTCCCTCCGGGACAGGGTATGAAAAACTGTTTTTT
TRBV6-5	TRBJ1-4	-	-	CASSYSSAGPNEKLFF	TGTGCCAGCAGTTACTCCTCGGCGGGCCCTAATGAAAAACTGTTTTTT
TRBV6-6	TRBJ2-3	-	-	CASAQGGRGTDTQYF	TGTGCCAGCGCACAAGGGGGGAGGGGGACAGATACGCAGTATTTT
TRBV28	TRBJ2-1	TRBD2	-	CASSTSGAYNEQFF	TGTGCCAGCAGTACTAGCGGAGCATACAATGAGCAGTTCTTC
TRBV6-1	TRBJ2-7	TRBD1	-	CASGGTGVSEQYF	TGTGCCAGCGGGGGGACAGGGGTTTCAGAGCAGTACTTC
TRBV4-2	TRBJ2-7	-	-	CASSRQPRDEQYF	TGTGCCAGCAGCCGACAGCCCAGGGACGAGCAGTACTTC
TRBV4-1	TRBJ2-3	-	once	CASSRPQDERQYF	TGCGCCAGCAGCCGACCGCAGGACGAAAGGCAGTATTTT
TRBV7-2	TRBJ2-7	-	-	CASSRDLGSYEQYF	TGTGCCAGCAGCAGGGATTTGGGATCCTACGAGCAGTACTTC
TRBV20-1	TRBJ2-1	TRBD2	-	CSATREFQFF	TGCAGTGCGACGCGGGAGTTTCAGTTCTTC
TRBV28	TRBJ2-2	-	-	CASSLMVVDTGELFF	TGTGCCAGCAGTTTAATGGTGGTAGACACCGGGGAGCTGTTTTTT
TRBV7-2	TRBJ1-2	-	-	CASSFKAEYGYTF	TGTGCCAGCAGCTTTAAGGCGGAATATGGCTACACCTTC
TRBV6-1	TRBJ2-2	TRBD2	-	CASSEALLWLAGASGELFF	TGTGCCAGCAGTGAAGCGCTTCTGTGGCTAGCGGGAGCGTCCGGGGAGCTGTTTTTT
TRBV29-1	TRBJ2-7	TRBD2	once	CSVSATSGSYEQYF	TGCAGCGTTTCCGCCACTAGCGGGAGTTATGAGCAGTACTTC
TRBV5-1	TRBJ1-2	-	-	CASSLRGRDYGYTF	TGCGCCAGCAGCTTAAGGGGGAGAGACTATGGCTACACCTTC
TRBV11-2	TRBJ1-5	-	-	CASSLDFGFSNQPQHF	TGTGCCAGCAGCTTAGATTTCGGTTTCAGCAATCAGCCCCAGCATTTT
TRBV5-1	TRBJ2-3	TRBD2	many	CASSPRMAGGTDTQYF	TGCGCCAGCAGCCCCCGGATGGCGGGAGGCACAGATACGCAGTATTTT
TRBV29-1	TRBJ2-2	TRBD2	-	CSVGVAGGSDTGELFF	TGCAGCGTTGGGGTAGCGGGAGGTTCGGACACCGGGGAGCTGTTTTTT
TRBV28	TRBJ1-2	-	-	CASSFSQGVVYGYTF	TGTGCCAGCAGTTTTTCGCAAGGGGTGGTGTATGGCTACACCTTC
TRBV19	TRBJ1-2	-	-	CASSIYRVGYGYTF	TGTGCCAGTAGTATTTACAGGGTGGGGTATGGCTACACCTTC
TRBV29-1	TRBJ2-1	-	-	CSVEFEQFF	TGCAGCGTTGAATTCGAGCAGTTCTTC
TRBV7-9	TRBJ1-1	-	-	CASSLPGARLNTEAFF	TGTGCCAGCAGCTTACCCGGGGCGAGATTGAACACTGAAGCTTTCTTT
TRBV19	TRBJ1-5	-	-	CASKGGSSNQPQHF	TGTGCCAGTAAAGGGGGGTCTTCAAATCAGCCCCAGCATTTT
TRBV6-5	TRBJ2-7	TRBD1	-	CASSPGTDYEQYF	TGTGCCAGCAGTCCCGGGACAGACTACGAGCAGTACTTC
TRBV7-9	TRBJ1-1	TRBD1	-	CASSLGGGGGTEAFF	TGTGCCAGCAGCTTAGGAGGGGGCGGGGGCACTGAAGCTTTCTTT
TRBV15	TRBJ2-1	-	-	CATSSRQGGGQFF	TGTGCCACCAGCAGCCGACAGGGAGGGGGGCAGTTCTTC
TRBV28	TRBJ1-1	TRBD1	once	CASSLSQGARSAFF	TGTGCCAGCAGTTTATCACAGGGGGCCCGGTCGGCTTTCTTT
TRBV2	TRBJ1-5	-	-	CASSGTTDQPQHF	TGTGCCAGCAGTGGGACAACGGATCAGCCCCAGCATTTT
TRBV7-9	TRBJ1-4	-	once	CASSLRGSNEKLFF	TGTGCCAGCAGCTTACGGGGATCTAATGAAAAACTGTTTTTT
TRBV28	TRBJ2-2	-	few	CASRAGARFGGGELFF	TGTGCCAGCAGGGCGGGGGCCAGGTTTGGTGGCGGGGAGCTGTTTTTT